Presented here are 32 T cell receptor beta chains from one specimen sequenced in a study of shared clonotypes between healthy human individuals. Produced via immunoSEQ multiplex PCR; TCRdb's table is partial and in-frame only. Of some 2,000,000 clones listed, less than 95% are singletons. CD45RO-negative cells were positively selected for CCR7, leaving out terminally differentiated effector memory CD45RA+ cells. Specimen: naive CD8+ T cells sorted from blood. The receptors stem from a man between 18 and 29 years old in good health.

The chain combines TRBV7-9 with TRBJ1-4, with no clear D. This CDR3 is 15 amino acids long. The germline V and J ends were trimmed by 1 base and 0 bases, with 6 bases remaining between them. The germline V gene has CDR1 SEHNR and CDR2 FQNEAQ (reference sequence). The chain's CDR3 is CASSLVDATNEKLFF. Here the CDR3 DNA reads TGTGCCAGCAGCTTAGTGGACGCAACTAATGAAAAACTGTTTTTT.

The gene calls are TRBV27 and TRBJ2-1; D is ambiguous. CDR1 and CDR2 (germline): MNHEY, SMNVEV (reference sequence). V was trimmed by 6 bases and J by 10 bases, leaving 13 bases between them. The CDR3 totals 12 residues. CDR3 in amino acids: CASSQTRIEQFF. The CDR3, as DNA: TGTGCCAGCAGCCAGACACGGATCGAGCAGTTCTTC.

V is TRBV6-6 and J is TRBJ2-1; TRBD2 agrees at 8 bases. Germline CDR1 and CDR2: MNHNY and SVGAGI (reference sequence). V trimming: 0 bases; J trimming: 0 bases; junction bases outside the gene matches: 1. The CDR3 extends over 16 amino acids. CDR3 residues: CASSYSAGGSYNEQFF. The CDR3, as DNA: TGTGCCAGCAGTTACTCGGCGGGAGGCTCCTACAATGAGCAGTTCTTC.

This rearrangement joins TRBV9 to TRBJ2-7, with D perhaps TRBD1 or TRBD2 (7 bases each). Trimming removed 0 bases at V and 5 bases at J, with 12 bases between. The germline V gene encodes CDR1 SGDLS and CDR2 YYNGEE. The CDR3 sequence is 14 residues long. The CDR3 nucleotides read TGTGCCAGCAGCGTAGCCAGGGGGGGAAACGAGCAGTACTTC. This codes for CASSVARGGNEQYF.

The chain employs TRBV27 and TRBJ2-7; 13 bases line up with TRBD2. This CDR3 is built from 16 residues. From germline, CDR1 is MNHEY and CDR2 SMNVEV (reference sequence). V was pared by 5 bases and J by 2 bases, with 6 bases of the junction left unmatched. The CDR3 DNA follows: TGTGCCAGCAGTGGACTAGCGGGAGTTGGGGCCTACGAGCAGTACTTC. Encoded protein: CASSGLAGVGAYEQYF.

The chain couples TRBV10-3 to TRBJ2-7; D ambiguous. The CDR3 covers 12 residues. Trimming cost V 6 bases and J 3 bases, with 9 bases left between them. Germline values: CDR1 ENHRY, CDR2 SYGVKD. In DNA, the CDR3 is TGTGCCATCAGCCCCCGAGGCTACGAGCAGTACTTC. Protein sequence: CAISPRGYEQYF.

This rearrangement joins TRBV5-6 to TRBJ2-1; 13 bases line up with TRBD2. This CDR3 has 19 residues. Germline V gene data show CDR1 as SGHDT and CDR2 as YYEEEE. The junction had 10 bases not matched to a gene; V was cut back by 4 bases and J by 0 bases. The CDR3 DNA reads TGTGCCAGCAGCCGGTGGACTAGCGGGGGTATCAGCTCCTACAATGAGCAGTTCTTC. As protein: CASSRWTSGGISSYNEQFF.

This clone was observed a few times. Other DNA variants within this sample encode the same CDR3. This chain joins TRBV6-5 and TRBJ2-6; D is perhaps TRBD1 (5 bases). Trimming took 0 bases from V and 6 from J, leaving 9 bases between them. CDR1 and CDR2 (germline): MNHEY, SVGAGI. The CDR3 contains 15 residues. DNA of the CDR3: TGTGCCAGCAGTTACTCGACAGTATCGGCCAACGTCCTGACTTTC. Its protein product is CASSYSTVSANVLTF.

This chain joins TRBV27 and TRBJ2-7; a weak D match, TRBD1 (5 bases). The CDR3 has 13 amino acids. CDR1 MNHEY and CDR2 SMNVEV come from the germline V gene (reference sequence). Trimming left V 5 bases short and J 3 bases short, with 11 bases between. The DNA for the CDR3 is TGTGCCAGCAGTATGACAGACAACTACGAGCAGTACTTC. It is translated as CASSMTDNYEQYF.

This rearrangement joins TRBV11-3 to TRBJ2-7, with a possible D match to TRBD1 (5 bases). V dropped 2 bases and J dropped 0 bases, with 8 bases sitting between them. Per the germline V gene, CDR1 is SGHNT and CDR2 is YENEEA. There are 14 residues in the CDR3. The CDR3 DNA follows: TGTGCCAGCAGCTTAAGGGGAAACTCCTACGAGCAGTACTTC. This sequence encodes CASSLRGNSYEQYF.

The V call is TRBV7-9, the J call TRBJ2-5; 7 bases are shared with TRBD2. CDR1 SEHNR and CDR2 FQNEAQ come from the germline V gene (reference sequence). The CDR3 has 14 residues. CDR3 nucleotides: TGTGGAGCTGGGGCTAGCGGAACTCAAGAGACCCAGTACTTC. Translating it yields CGAGASGTQETQYF.

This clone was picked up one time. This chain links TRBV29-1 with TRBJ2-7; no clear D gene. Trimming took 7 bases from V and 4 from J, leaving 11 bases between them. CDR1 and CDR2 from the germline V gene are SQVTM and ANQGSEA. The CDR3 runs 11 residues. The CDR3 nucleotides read TGCAGCGCCCGAGCAGAATACGAGCAGTACTTC. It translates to CSARAEYEQYF.

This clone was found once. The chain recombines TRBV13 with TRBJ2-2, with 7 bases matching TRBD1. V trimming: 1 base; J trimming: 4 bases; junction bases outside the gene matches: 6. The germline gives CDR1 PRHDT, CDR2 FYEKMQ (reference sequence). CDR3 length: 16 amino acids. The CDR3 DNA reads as TGTGCCAGCAGCTTAGAGTTACCAGGGGGCACCGGGGAGCTGTTTTTT. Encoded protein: CASSLELPGGTGELFF.

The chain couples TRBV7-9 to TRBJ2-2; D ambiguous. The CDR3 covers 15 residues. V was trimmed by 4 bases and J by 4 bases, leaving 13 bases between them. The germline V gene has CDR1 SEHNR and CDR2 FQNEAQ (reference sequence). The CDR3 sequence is CASSSLRNPTGELFF. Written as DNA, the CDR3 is TGTGCCAGCAGCTCCCTAAGGAACCCCACCGGGGAGCTGTTTTTT.

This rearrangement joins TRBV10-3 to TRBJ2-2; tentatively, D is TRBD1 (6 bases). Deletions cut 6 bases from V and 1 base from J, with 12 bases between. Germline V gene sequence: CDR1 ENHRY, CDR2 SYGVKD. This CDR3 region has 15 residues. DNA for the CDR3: TGTGCCATCAGAGGGACATTGCAGAACACCGGGGAGCTGTTTTTT. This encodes CAIRGTLQNTGELFF.

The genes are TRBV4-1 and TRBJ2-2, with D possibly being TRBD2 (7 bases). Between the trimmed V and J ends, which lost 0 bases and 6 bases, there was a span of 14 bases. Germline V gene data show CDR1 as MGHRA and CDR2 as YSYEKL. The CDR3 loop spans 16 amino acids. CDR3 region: CASSQDLGGEAGELFF. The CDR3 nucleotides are TGCGCCAGCAGCCAAGATCTAGGGGGGGAGGCCGGGGAGCTGTTTTTT.

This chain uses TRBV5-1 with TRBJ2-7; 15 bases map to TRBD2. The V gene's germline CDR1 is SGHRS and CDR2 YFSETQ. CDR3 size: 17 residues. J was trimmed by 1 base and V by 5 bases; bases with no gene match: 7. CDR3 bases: TGCGCCAGCAGTCCTGGACTAGCGGGAGGGTTGTCCTACGAGCAGTACTTC. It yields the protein CASSPGLAGGLSYEQYF. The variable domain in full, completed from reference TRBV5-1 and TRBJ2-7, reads KAGVTQTPRYLIKTRGQQVTLSCSPISGHRSVSWYQQTPGQGLQFLFEYFSETQRNKGNFPGRFSGRQFSNSRSEMNVSTLELGDSALYLCASSPGLAGGLSYEQYFGPGTRLTVT.

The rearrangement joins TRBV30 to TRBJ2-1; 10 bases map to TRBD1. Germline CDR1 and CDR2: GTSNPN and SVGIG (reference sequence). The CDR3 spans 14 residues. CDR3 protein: CAVGGQGVVDEQFF. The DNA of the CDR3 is TGTGCTGTAGGCGGACAGGGGGTCGTCGATGAGCAGTTCTTC.

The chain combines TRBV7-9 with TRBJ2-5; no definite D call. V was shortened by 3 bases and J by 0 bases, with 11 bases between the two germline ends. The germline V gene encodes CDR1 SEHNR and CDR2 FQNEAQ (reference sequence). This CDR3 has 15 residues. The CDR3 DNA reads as TGTGCCAGCAGCTTCCCCAGCGTAAACCAAGAGACCCAGTACTTC. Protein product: CASSFPSVNQETQYF.

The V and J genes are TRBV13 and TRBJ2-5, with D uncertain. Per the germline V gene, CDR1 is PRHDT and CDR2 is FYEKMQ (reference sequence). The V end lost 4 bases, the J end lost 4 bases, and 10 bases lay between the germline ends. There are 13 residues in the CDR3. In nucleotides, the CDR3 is TGTGCCAGCAGCTACGGACCGGGAGAGACCCAGTACTTC. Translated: CASSYGPGETQYF.

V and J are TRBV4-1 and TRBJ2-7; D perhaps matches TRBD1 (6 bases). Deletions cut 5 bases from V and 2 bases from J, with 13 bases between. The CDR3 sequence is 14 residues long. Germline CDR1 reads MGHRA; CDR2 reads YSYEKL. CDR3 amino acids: CASSFRDTPYEQYF. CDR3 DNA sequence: TGCGCCAGCAGCTTTCGGGACACCCCCTACGAGCAGTACTTC.

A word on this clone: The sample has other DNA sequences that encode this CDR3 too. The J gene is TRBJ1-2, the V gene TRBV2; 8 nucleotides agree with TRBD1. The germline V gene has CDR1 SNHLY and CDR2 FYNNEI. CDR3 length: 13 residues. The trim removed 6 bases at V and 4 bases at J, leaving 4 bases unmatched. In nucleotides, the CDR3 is TGTGCCAGCAGAGGACAGGGCGCCTATGGCTACACCTTC. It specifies CASRGQGAYGYTF.

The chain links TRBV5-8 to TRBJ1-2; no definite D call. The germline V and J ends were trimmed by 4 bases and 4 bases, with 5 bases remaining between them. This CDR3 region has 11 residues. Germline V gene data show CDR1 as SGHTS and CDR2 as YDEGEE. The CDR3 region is CASSRVYGYTF. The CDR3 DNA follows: TGTGCCAGCAGCCGCGTCTATGGCTACACCTTC. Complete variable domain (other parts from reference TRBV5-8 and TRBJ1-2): EAGVTQSPTHLIKTRGQQATLRCSPISGHTSVYWYQQALGLGLQFLLWYDEGEERNRGNFPPRFSGRQFPNYSSELNVNALELEDSALYLCASSRVYGYTFGSGTRLTVV.

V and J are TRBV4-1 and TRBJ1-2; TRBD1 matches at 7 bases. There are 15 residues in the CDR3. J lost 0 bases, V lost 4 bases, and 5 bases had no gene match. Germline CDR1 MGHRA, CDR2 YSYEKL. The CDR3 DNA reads TGCGCCAGCAGCCCGCCAGGGGGGTCTAACTATGGCTACACCTTC. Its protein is CASSPPGGSNYGYTF.

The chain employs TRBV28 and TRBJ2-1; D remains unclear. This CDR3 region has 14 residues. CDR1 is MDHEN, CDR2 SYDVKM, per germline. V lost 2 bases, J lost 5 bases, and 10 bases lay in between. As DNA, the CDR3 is TGTGCCAGCAGTTTAACGGCGGAAGACAATGAGCAGTTCTTC. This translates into CASSLTAEDNEQFF.

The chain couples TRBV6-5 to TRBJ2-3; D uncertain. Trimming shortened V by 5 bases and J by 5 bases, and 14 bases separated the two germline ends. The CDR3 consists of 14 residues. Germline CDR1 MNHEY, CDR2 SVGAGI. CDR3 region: CASSPSDVQDTQYF. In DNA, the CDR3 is TGTGCCAGCAGTCCCTCGGATGTCCAAGATACGCAGTATTTT.

The CDR3 DNA is TGTGCCAGCAGCCGACAGGGGGTGGGCTACGAGCAGTACTTC. Translating it yields CASSRQGVGYEQYF. The chain combines TRBV5-4 with TRBJ2-7; 9 bases are a match to TRBD1. CDR1 and CDR2 (germline): SGHNT, YYREEE (reference sequence). The CDR3 extends over 14 amino acids. The ends lost 4 bases at V and 3 bases at J; junction bases unmatched: 5.

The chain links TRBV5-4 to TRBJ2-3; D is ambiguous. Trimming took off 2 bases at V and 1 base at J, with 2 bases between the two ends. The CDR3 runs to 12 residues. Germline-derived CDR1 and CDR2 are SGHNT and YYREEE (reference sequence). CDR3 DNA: TGTGCCAGCAGCTTTCGCACAGATACGCAGTATTTT. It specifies CASSFRTDTQYF.

The CDR3 sequence is CASSVASGSQSQEYNYGYTF. The CDR3 DNA is TGTGCCAGCAGCGTAGCTTCCGGTAGCCAATCTCAGGAATATAACTATGGCTACACCTTC. The V call is TRBV9, the J call TRBJ1-2; D uncertain. The CDR3 length is 20 residues. The V and J ends lost 0 bases and 1 base respectively, with 25 bases between them. From germline, CDR1 is SGDLS and CDR2 YYNGEE.

The CDR3 spells CASSATGLNYGYTF. In DNA, the CDR3 is TGTGCCAGCAGTGCTACGGGGCTTAACTATGGCTACACCTTC. V gene TRBV28 combines with J gene TRBJ1-2; a weak D match, TRBD1 (5 bases). The CDR3 runs 14 residues. CDR1 is MDHEN, CDR2 SYDVKM, per germline. The ends were cut back, 5 bases at V and 1 base at J, with 11 bases in the middle.

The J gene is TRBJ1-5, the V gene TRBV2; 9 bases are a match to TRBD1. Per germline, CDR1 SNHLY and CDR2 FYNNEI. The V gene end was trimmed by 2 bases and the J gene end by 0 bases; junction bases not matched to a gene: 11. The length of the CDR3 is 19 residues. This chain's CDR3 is CASSETGGGGDYSNQPQHF. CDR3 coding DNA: TGTGCCAGCAGTGAAACAGGGGGCGGTGGAGATTATAGCAATCAGCCCCAGCATTTT.

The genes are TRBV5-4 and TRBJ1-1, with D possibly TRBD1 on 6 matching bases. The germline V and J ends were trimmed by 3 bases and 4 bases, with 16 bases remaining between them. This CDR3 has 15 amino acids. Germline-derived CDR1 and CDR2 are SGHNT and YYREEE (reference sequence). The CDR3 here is CASSSPGDRGTEAFF. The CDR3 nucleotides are TGTGCCAGCAGCTCCCCAGGGGATCGCGGCACTGAAGCTTTCTTT.